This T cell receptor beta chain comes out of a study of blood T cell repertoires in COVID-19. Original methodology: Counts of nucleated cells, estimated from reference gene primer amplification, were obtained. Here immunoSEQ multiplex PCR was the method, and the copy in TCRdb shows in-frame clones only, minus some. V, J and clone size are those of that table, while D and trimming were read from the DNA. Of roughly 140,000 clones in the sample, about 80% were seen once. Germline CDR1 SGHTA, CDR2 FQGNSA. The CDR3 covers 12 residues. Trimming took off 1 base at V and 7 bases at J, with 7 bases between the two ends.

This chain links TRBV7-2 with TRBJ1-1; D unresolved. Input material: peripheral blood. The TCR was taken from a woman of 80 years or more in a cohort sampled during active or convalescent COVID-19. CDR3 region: CASSLGASEAFF. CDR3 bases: TGTGCCAGCAGCTTAGGGGCGAGTGAAGCTTTCTTT.